These 32 T cell receptor beta chains were sequenced from one sample in a study of CD4 T cells in relation to SARS-CoV-2 and coronaviruses. Sequencing was performed with immunoSEQ multiplex PCR; in TCRdb, only in-frame clones are kept and a portion is missing. The sample lists about 38,000 clones, 70% to 90% occurring once. The sample consisted of memory CD4+ T cells from PBMCs. Every receptor here comes from an adult with COVID-19.

V is TRBV7-8 and J is TRBJ1-1; D unresolved. Germline values: CDR1 SGHVS, CDR2 FQNEAQ. The CDR3 runs to 15 residues. Deletions cut 2 bases from V and 3 bases from J, with 13 bases between. CDR3 sequence: CASSLSGIKDTEAFF. CDR3 nucleotide sequence: TGTGCCAGCAGCTTATCAGGAATTAAGGACACTGAAGCTTTCTTT. The full variable domain, rest sourced from reference TRBV7-8 and TRBJ1-1, is GAGVSQSPRYKVAKRGQDVALRCDPISGHVSLFWYQQALGQGPEFLTYFQNEAQLDKSGLPSDRFFAERPEGSVSTLKIQRTQQEDSAVYLCASSLSGIKDTEAFFGQGTRLTVV.

The chain recombines TRBV11-3 with TRBJ2-2; 7 bases fit TRBD1. CDR1 is SGHNT and CDR2 is YENEEA in the germline V gene. The CDR3 has 14 amino acids. The trim removed 7 bases at V and 3 bases at J, leaving 5 bases unmatched. The chain's CDR3 is CASTQQGYTGELFF. Here the CDR3 DNA reads TGTGCCAGCACCCAACAGGGGTACACCGGGGAGCTGTTTTTT.

This rearrangement joins TRBV2 to TRBJ1-2, with 8 bases matching TRBD1. CDR3 length: 15 amino acids. CDR1 is SNHLY and CDR2 is FYNNEI in the germline V gene. The V segment lost 4 bases and the J segment 6 bases; nucleotides outside the gene matches: 10. CDR3 protein: CASSVGQGAMHGYTF. Here the CDR3 DNA reads TGTGCCAGCAGTGTGGGCCAGGGGGCGATGCATGGCTACACCTTC.

This rearrangement joins TRBV3-1 (or the pseudogene TRBV3-2) to TRBJ2-5; no firm D call. This CDR3 has 13 residues. Trimming cost V 7 bases and J 5 bases, with 14 bases left between them. Germline V gene sequence: CDR1 LGHDT, CDR2 YNNKEL (reference sequence). CDR3 sequence (DNA): TGTGCCAGCACCCCCCCGCACGAGGAGACCCAGTACTTC. It specifies CASTPPHEETQYF.

The chain uses TRBV7-2 and TRBJ1-2; the D gene is possibly TRBD1 (6 bases). Trimming removed 5 bases from V and 8 bases from J, with 12 bases in between. Looked up from germline, CDR1 is SGHTA and CDR2 is FQGNSA. This CDR3 has 12 residues. The CDR3 region has the DNA TGTGCCAGCAGCCAGGGACATCCGGGCTACACCTTC. The encoded protein is CASSQGHPGYTF.

This clone was picked up a small number of times. The chain uses TRBV2 and TRBJ1-6, with TRBD1 identical over 7 bases. Trimming removed 6 bases from V and 10 bases from J; junction bases left unmatched: 12. CDR1 SNHLY and CDR2 FYNNEI come from the germline V gene. This CDR3 is built from 15 residues. As DNA, the CDR3 is TGTGCCAGCAGCGTACAGGGGAGGAAAGGGTCACCCCTCCACTTT. Translating it yields CASSVQGRKGSPLHF.

This rearrangement joins TRBV12-1 to TRBJ2-3. TRBV12-1 is deemed a pseudogene. The CDR3 extends over 15 amino acids. The CDR3 here is CASLGRQNSTDTQYF. CDR3 DNA sequence: TGTGCCAGTCTAGGGAGACAGAATAGCACAGATACGCAGTATTTT.

The chain recombines TRBV12-5 with TRBJ1-6; the D is unclear. The CDR3 covers 15 residues. Trimming stripped 7 bases from V and 4 bases from J, with 14 bases between. CDR1 and CDR2 from the germline V gene are LGHNT and FRNRAP. In nucleotides, the CDR3 is TGTGCTAGTGCCCCGATAACACCTTATAATTCACCCCTCCACTTT. Translating it yields CASAPITPYNSPLHF.

V is TRBV10-3 and J is TRBJ1-1; D is uncertain. The CDR3 sequence is 16 residues long. V was trimmed by 5 bases and J by 0 bases, leaving 16 bases between them. Germline loops: CDR1 ENHRY, CDR2 SYGVKD. The CDR3: CAISSPPRLLNTEAFF. CDR3 coding DNA: TGTGCCATCAGTTCCCCCCCGCGTCTGTTGAACACTGAAGCTTTCTTT.

This sequence joins TRBV6-6 and TRBJ2-7, with 8 bases lining up with TRBD1. This CDR3 comprises 14 residues. Germline lookup yields CDR1 MNHNY and CDR2 SVGAGI (reference sequence). J gave up 2 bases and V 4 bases, and 4 bases lay outside the gene matches. This chain's CDR3 is CASSFATGAYEQYF. CDR3 sequence (DNA): TGTGCCAGCAGTTTCGCGACAGGGGCCTACGAGCAGTACTTC.

This clone was counted once. Other DNA sequences in this sample translate to the same CDR3. This chain links TRBV7-3 with TRBJ2-1; D is undetermined. Trimming shortened V by 0 bases and J by 4 bases, and 4 bases separated the two germline ends. CDR3 length: 13 residues. The germline V gene has CDR1 SGHTA and CDR2 FQGTGA. CDR3: CASSLTGYNEQFF. Written as DNA, the CDR3 is TGTGCCAGCAGCTTAACAGGTTACAATGAGCAGTTCTTC.

CDR3 nucleotide sequence: TGTGCCAGCAGCCTCCTGGGCCTTACCTACGAGCAGTACTTC. Translating gives CASSLLGLTYEQYF. The chain combines TRBV11-2 with TRBJ2-7, with D hard to call. Germline CDR1 and CDR2: SGHAT and FQNNGV. The CDR3 has 14 residues. Trimming pared 5 bases from V and 2 bases from J, leaving 13 bases between.

This rearrangement joins TRBV2 to TRBJ2-7; D unresolved. Looked up from germline, CDR1 is SNHLY and CDR2 is FYNNEI. The CDR3 extends over 12 amino acids. V lost 10 bases and J lost 3, with 13 bases in between. The CDR3 coding sequence is TGTGCCACCTCTCTCGACCTCTACGAGCAGTACTTC. Translating gives CATSLDLYEQYF.

CDR3 in DNA: TGTGCCACCAGCAGACTACTAGCGGGGGACCTCTACAATGAGCAGTTCTTC. It codes for CATSRLLAGDLYNEQFF. The gene calls are TRBV15 and TRBJ2-1; 11 bases fit TRBD2. CDR3 length: 17 amino acids. V lost 2 bases to trimming and J lost 3 bases; unmatched junction nucleotides: 6. Germline CDR1 and CDR2: LNHNV and YYDKDF (reference sequence).

The chain carries TRBV3-1 (or the pseudogene TRBV3-2) and TRBJ2-6; D possibly corresponds to TRBD2 (5 bases). V lost 0 bases and J 0 bases, leaving 12 bases between the germline ends. CDR1 is LGHDT, CDR2 YNNKEL, per germline (reference sequence). The CDR3 spans 18 residues. In DNA, the CDR3 is TGTGCCAGCAGCCAAGAGTTGGTACGGGGCTCTGGGGCCAACGTCCTGACTTTC. It specifies CASSQELVRGSGANVLTF.

This rearrangement joins TRBV11-2 to TRBJ1-6; D call uncertain. Deletions cut 5 bases from V and 7 bases from J, with 15 bases between. CDR3 length: 15 residues. Germline lookup yields CDR1 SGHAT and CDR2 FQNNGV. The CDR3 region is CASSIGSPRNSPLHF. Here the CDR3 DNA reads TGTGCCAGCAGCATTGGCAGTCCGAGGAATTCACCCCTCCACTTT.

The chain joins TRBV27 to TRBJ2-7; TRBD1 matches 9 bases. The CDR3 consists of 15 residues. Germline CDR1 is MNHEY and CDR2 is SMNVEV (reference sequence). Trimming removed 5 bases from V and 3 bases from J; junction bases left unmatched: 8. CDR3 nucleotides: TGTGCCAGCAGTAAAAACCGGGACAGGGACTACGAGCAGTACTTC. Protein: CASSKNRDRDYEQYF.

The chain uses TRBV5-6 and TRBJ1-1; D gene uncertain. This CDR3 contains 16 residues. CDR1 is SGHDT, CDR2 YYEEEE, per germline. With 0 bases removed from V and 1 base from J, the gap between germline ends came to 13 bases. CDR3 DNA: TGTGCCAGCAGCTTGGGCCCCCCCACTTCGAACACTGAAGCTTTCTTT. Encoded protein: CASSLGPPTSNTEAFF. The complete variable domain, with remaining parts taken from reference TRBV5-6 and TRBJ1-1, reads DAGVTQSPTHLIKTRGQQVTLRCSPKSGHDTVSWYQQALGQGPQFIFQYYEEEERQRGNFPDRFSGHQFPNYSSELNVNALLLGDSALYLCASSLGPPTSNTEAFFGQGTRLTVV.

The chain couples TRBV7-8 to TRBJ1-3; D is ambiguous. Germline V gene sequence: CDR1 SGHVS, CDR2 FQNEAQ. Trimming stripped 5 bases from V and 0 bases from J, with 5 bases between. The CDR3 extends over 13 amino acids. The CDR3 here is CASSPNSGNTIYF. The CDR3 coding sequence is TGTGCCAGCAGCCCAAACTCTGGAAACACCATATATTTT.

The rearrangement joins TRBV7-2 to TRBJ2-1; D is unresolved. V shed 5 bases and J shed 4 bases, with 12 bases lying between them. The CDR3 runs 14 residues. Germline V CDR1 and CDR2: SGHTA, FQGNSA. The CDR3 sequence is CASSTPDPYNEQFF. The CDR3 DNA reads TGTGCCAGCAGCACCCCAGACCCTTACAATGAGCAGTTCTTC.

This clone appeared a few times. The V and J genes are TRBV2 and TRBJ1-4; D call uncertain. Germline-derived CDR1 and CDR2 are SNHLY and FYNNEI. The germline V and J ends were trimmed by 4 bases and 4 bases, with 13 bases remaining between them. The CDR3 totals 15 residues. The CDR3 DNA reads TGTGCCAGCAGTGTGGGCGGGATTCGTAATGAAAAACTGTTTTTT. Protein product: CASSVGGIRNEKLFF.

The chain has TRBV12-3 or TRBV12-4 and TRBJ2-7; no definite D call. The CDR3 is 13 residues long. Trimming stripped 4 bases from V and 0 bases from J, with 7 bases between. Written as DNA, the CDR3 is TGTGCCAGCAGTTACGGCAACTCCTACGAGCAGTACTTC. It codes for CASSYGNSYEQYF.

The CDR3 loop reads CASSYTGVSYEQYF. CDR3 nucleotides: TGTGCCAGCAGCTATACAGGAGTCTCCTACGAGCAGTACTTC. The chain recombines TRBV7-9 with TRBJ2-7; possible D gene TRBD1, 5 bases. The CDR3 totals 14 residues. V lost 4 bases and J lost 0, with 10 bases in between. Germline values: CDR1 SEHNR, CDR2 FQNEAQ (reference sequence).

This clone came up once. This sequence joins TRBV6-4 and TRBJ2-1; 9 bases are a match to TRBD2. The CDR3 length is 14 residues. V lost 7 bases, J lost 4 bases, and 5 bases stayed unmatched. The germline V gene has CDR1 MRHNA and CDR2 SNTAGT. The CDR3 loop reads CASNSSGEYNEQFF. The CDR3 DNA sequence: TGTGCCAGCAATTCTAGCGGGGAGTACAATGAGCAGTTCTTC.

The chain combines TRBV7-2 with TRBJ2-2; TRBD1 matches at 8 bases. The CDR3 consists of 15 residues. V trimming: 1 base; J trimming: 7 bases; junction bases outside the gene matches: 5. From germline, CDR1 is SGHTA and CDR2 FQGNSA. CDR3 DNA sequence: TGTGCCAGCAGCTTAGGGCAGGGGGCAGGCGGGGAGCTGTTTTTT. Translating it yields CASSLGQGAGGELFF.

The rearrangement joins TRBV3-1 (or the pseudogene TRBV3-2) to TRBJ2-7; TRBD1 matches 8 bases. The trim removed 3 bases at V and 1 base at J, leaving 5 bases unmatched. In germline, CDR1 is LGHDT, CDR2 YNNKEL (reference sequence). The CDR3 is 15 amino acids. CDR3 coding DNA: TGTGCCAGCAGCCAGCCCGGGACAGGTTCCTACGAGCAGTACTTC. This gives the protein CASSQPGTGSYEQYF.

The rearrangement joins TRBV11-2 to TRBJ1-6; 10 bases are a match to TRBD1. This CDR3 spans 14 amino acids. Germline CDR1 and CDR2: SGHAT and FQNNGV. The J segment lost 7 bases and the V segment lost 3 bases, leaving 0 bases of the junction unmatched. The CDR3 protein is CASSLGQGNSPLHF. CDR3 in DNA: TGTGCCAGCAGCTTGGGACAGGGGAATTCACCCCTCCACTTT. Drawing the rest from reference TRBV11-2 and TRBJ1-6, the complete variable domain is EAGVAQSPRYKIIEKRQSVAFWCNPISGHATLYWYQQILGQGPKLLIQFQNNGVVDDSQLPKDRFSAERLKGVDSTLKIQPAKLEDSAVYLCASSLGQGNSPLHFGNGTRLTVT.

V is TRBV11-3 and J is TRBJ1-2; 9 nucleotides agree with TRBD1. From germline, CDR1 is SGHNT and CDR2 YENEEA. This CDR3 has 15 residues. The V gene end was trimmed by 5 bases and the J gene end by 7 bases; junction bases not matched to a gene: 11. The chain's CDR3 is CASSPRTGVWRGYTF. In DNA form, the CDR3 reads TGTGCCAGCAGCCCAAGGACAGGGGTTTGGCGTGGCTACACCTTC.

V is TRBV5-1 and J is TRBJ2-5; D tentatively reads TRBD1 or TRBD2 (5 bases each). V was shortened by 4 bases and J by 5 bases, with 12 bases between the two germline ends. CDR1 and CDR2 (germline): SGHRS, YFSETQ. The CDR3 has 13 residues. The CDR3 region has the DNA TGCGCCAGCAGCCGTGGGGGAGAGGAGACCCAGTACTTC. Its translation: CASSRGGEETQYF.

The chain links TRBV2 to TRBJ1-1; perhaps TRBD1 as D (5 bases). CDR1 SNHLY and CDR2 FYNNEI come from the germline V gene. This CDR3 spans 15 amino acids. Trimming took off 5 bases at V and 4 bases at J, with 17 bases between the two ends. The DNA for the CDR3 is TGTGCCAGCAGTATACTTGACAGCGGGAGCACTGAAGCTTTCTTT. As protein: CASSILDSGSTEAFF.

The J gene is TRBJ2-3, the V gene TRBV9, with a weak D call TRBD2 (6 bases). In germline, CDR1 is SGDLS, CDR2 YYNGEE. V lost 0 bases and J lost 1, with 12 bases in between. The CDR3 contains 16 residues. The CDR3 region is CASSVEPGLGTDTQYF. CDR3 DNA: TGTGCCAGCAGCGTAGAACCGGGACTGGGCACAGATACGCAGTATTTT.

V gene TRBV9 combines with J gene TRBJ2-2; D is unresolved. Germline CDR1 is SGDLS and CDR2 is YYNGEE. V lost 4 bases to trimming and J lost 7 bases, with 20 bases between them. This CDR3 is built from 16 residues. As DNA, the CDR3 is TGTGCCAGCAGCACGAGACCTGCGACATTTAACGGGGAGCTGTTTTTT. This gives the protein CASSTRPATFNGELFF.